A selection of T cell receptor beta chains follows, all from one sample in a study of early T cells in non-severe SARS-CoV-2 infection. Via MiXCR, TCRdb re-called the 5' RACE reads, giving one row per CDR3 protein. The table lists fewer than 120,000 distinct CDR3 sequences, roughly 13% of them singletons, with 3.8% in the top ten. The sequenced sample was whole blood, obtained at baseline. These receptors were obtained from an adult who was a healthcare worker with PCR-confirmed SARS-CoV-2 infection or an uninfected control (not recorded which). The CDR3 runs from the conserved cysteine through the conserved F or W. The D gene is left open where the match is weak. Rows may omit the clone size; those that give it use once, few, many or a size class.

clone_size	v_call	d_call	j_call	cdr3_aa	cdr3_nt
many	TRBV20-1	-	TRBJ2-5	CSASLTGEETQYF	TGCAGTGCTAGTTTGACTGGAGAAGAGACCCAGTACTTC
few	TRBV20-1	-	TRBJ2-3	CSARDPLVRTQYF	TGCAGTGCTAGAGACCCGTTGGTTAGGACGCAGTATTTT
few	TRBV3-1	TRBD1	TRBJ1-1	CASSQGRGRERAFF	TGTGCCAGCAGCCAAGGCAGGGGGCGAGAAAGAGCTTTCTTT
few	TRBV6-5	-	TRBJ1-1	CASSYWSSSGTEAFF	TGTGCCAGCAGCTATTGGTCGTCCTCGGGTACTGAAGCTTTCTTT
-	TRBV2	TRBD1	TRBJ1-1	CASNPGQGPGTEAFF	TGTGCCAGCAATCCAGGACAGGGTCCGGGCACTGAAGCTTTCTTT
few	TRBV2	-	TRBJ2-1	CASSDISGYYNEQFF	TGTGCCAGCAGTGATATTAGCGGATACTACAATGAGCAGTTCTTC
-	TRBV27	-	TRBJ1-1	CASSLRGAAEAFF	TGTGCCAGCAGTTTACGGGGTGCAGCTGAAGCTTTCTTT
many	TRBV28	-	TRBJ2-3	CASSLAGDTQYF	TGTGCCAGCAGCTTAGCTGGAGATACGCAGTATTTT
-	TRBV9	TRBD1	TRBJ1-5	CASSVSAGGGQPQHF	TGTGCCAGCAGCGTAAGTGCAGGGGGCGGGCAGCCCCAGCATTTT
-	TRBV5-1	-	TRBJ1-2	CASSLMRTEDGYTF	TGCGCCAGCAGCTTGATGCGGACAGAGGATGGCTACACCTTC